Here is one T cell receptor (beta chain) with its context. Antigen: not known. At one end the junction does not follow the germline gene, possibly because of a read error. The data belong to a study of cytomegalovirus exposure and HLA in healthy donors. Study-wide findings and caveats: Relative to equally common others, HLA-associated TCR beta chains showed greater clonal expansion in a later analysis. Later analysis suggested links between common viral pathogens and several top significant clusters. Versus the 666-donor mean, an Asian-associated ancestry cluster reportedly showed fewer N-insertions in a later analysis.

It was with 60 Vbeta and 13 Jbeta primers that the PCR ran. TCRdb keeps only in-frame clones here, not all; method: immunoSEQ multiplex PCR. The sample records around 55,000 clones, 65% to 80% being singletons. Germline CDR1 is SEHNR and CDR2 is FQNEAQ (reference sequence). The CDR3 sequence is 13 residues long. This receptor was identified in a man in his forties in good health and CMV-seropositive. Sequenced: PBMCs. This chain uses TRBV7-9 with TRBJ1-2; D is uncertain. This CDR3 is CASSSSNVEALNF. The CDR3 coding sequence is TGTGCCAGCAGCTCCTCGAACGTGGAGGCCCTAAACTTC.